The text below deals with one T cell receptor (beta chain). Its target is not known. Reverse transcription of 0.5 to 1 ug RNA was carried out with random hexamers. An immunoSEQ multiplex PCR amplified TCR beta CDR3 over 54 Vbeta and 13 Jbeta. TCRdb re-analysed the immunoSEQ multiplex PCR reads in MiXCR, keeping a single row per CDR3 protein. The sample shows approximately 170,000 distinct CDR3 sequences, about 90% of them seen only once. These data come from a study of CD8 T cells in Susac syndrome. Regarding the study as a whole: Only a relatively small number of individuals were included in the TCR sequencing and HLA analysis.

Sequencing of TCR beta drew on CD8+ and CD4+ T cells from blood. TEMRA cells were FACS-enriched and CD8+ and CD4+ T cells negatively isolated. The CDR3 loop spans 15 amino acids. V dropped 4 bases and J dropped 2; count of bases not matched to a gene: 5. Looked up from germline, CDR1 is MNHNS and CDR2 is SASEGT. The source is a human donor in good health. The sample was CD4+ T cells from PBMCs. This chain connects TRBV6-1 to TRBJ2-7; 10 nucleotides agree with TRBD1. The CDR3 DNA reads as TGTGCCAGCAGTGTGGCGGGACAGGGGACCTACGAGCAGTACTTC. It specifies CASSVAGQGTYEQYF.